The present T cell receptor (beta chain) was sequenced within a study of blood T cell repertoires in COVID-19. In the study overall: Sample material is recorded as cDNA or gDNA derived from T cells, B-cell-depleted T cells, or PBMCs.

This clone showed up just once. In Seattle, patients joined the study during active infection and were tracked longitudinally. The germline CDR1 and CDR2 sequences are DFQATT and SNEGSKA (reference sequence). The germline V and J ends were trimmed by 3 bases and 0 bases, with 12 bases remaining between them. The CDR3 sequence is 15 residues long. Clones were sequenced by immunoSEQ multiplex PCR, and TCRdb holds only the in-frame ones, with some missing. The sample comprises a few hundred thousand clones, 70% to 90% of which are singletons, and 13% rests with the top ten. The sequencing input was peripheral blood. The TCR comes from a woman between 70 and 85 years old with COVID-19, enrolled during active disease. The chain couples TRBV20-1 to TRBJ2-1, with D possibly matching TRBD2 (6 bases). The CDR3 sequence is CSASRLSGSYNEQFF. The CDR3 nucleotides are TGCAGTGCTAGTAGGCTTAGCGGCTCCTACAATGAGCAGTTCTTC.